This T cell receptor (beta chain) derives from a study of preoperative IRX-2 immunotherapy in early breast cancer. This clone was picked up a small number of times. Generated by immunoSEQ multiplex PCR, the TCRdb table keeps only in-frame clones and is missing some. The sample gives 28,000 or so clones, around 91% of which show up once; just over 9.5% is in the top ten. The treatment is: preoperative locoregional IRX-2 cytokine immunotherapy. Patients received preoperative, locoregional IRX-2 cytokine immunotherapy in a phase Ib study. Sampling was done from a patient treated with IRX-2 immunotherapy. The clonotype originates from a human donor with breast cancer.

CDR3 residues: CASSITWDSSYNSPLHF. CDR3 DNA: TGTGCCAGCAGTATCACCTGGGACAGCTCCTATAATTCACCCCTCCACTTT. The rearrangement uses TRBV28 and TRBJ1-6; 7 bases are shared with TRBD1. Germline CDR1 MDHEN, CDR2 SYDVKM. After removal of 5 bases from V and 0 bases from J, the junction contained 7 bases not matched to a gene. This CDR3 region has 17 residues. Full variable domain (missing parts from reference TRBV28 and TRBJ1-6): DVKVTQSSRYLVKRTGEKVFLECVQDMDHENMFWYRQDPGLGLRLIYFSYDVKMKEKGDIPEGYSVSREKKERFSLILESASTNQTSMYLCASSITWDSSYNSPLHFGNGTRLTVT.